The rows below give T cell receptor beta chains drawn from one sample of a study of cytomegalovirus exposure and HLA in healthy donors. Libraries were prepared by immunoSEQ multiplex PCR; TCRdb keeps only in-frame clonotypes and omits some of them. Among about 210,000 clones listed, around 76% were seen once. Material: PBMCs. The receptors here all came from a man aged 40-50 years in good health and CMV-seropositive. Both conserved end residues are part of each CDR3. The size of a clone is reported for some rows only, either as once, few or many, or as a class for expanded clones.

V gene: TRBV7-2; clone size: once; CDR3 length: 11; CDR3 protein: CASSYPGEQFF
V gene: TRBV27; clone size: few; CDR3 length: 14; CDR3 protein: CASSLVGGDYGYTF
V gene: TRBV27; clone size: -; CDR3 length: 14; CDR3 protein: CASSWQGSTDTQYF
V gene: TRBV18; clone size: -; CDR3 length: 13; CDR3 protein: CASSPRRTDTQYF
V gene: TRBV6-5; clone size: -; CDR3 length: 14; CDR3 protein: CASSYRTGEDTQYF
V gene: TRBV5-1; clone size: -; CDR3 length: 15; CDR3 protein: CASSLGVGANTEAFF
V gene: TRBV9; clone size: once; CDR3 length: 14; CDR3 protein: CASSFTGETYEQYF
V gene: TRBV6-1; clone size: -; CDR3 length: 15; CDR3 protein: CASIKGASSGNTIYF
V gene: TRBV2; clone size: -; CDR3 length: 15; CDR3 protein: CASTGTGVSNQPQHF
V gene: TRBV25-1; clone size: once; CDR3 length: 17; CDR3 protein: CASSATSGTSGYNEQFF
V gene: TRBV5-1; clone size: -; CDR3 length: 14; CDR3 protein: CASNLDPGGYEQYF
V gene: TRBV5-1; clone size: -; CDR3 length: 13; CDR3 protein: CASSSGSAYEQYF
V gene: TRBV7-9; clone size: -; CDR3 length: 16; CDR3 protein: CASSLAPAGITDTQYF
V gene: TRBV10-2; clone size: -; CDR3 length: 14; CDR3 protein: CASSRQGPTGELFF
V gene: TRBV9; clone size: once; CDR3 length: 15; CDR3 protein: CASSVGTSASIEQFF